These 4 T cell receptor beta chains were sequenced from one sample in a study of cytomegalovirus exposure and HLA in healthy donors. The PCR employed 60 Vbeta primers together with 13 Jbeta primers. Some clones are missing from TCRdb's copy, which holds only in-frame ones; the method was immunoSEQ multiplex PCR. The sample lists 100,000 to 150,000 clones; roughly 80% were seen once. Material: PBMCs. All receptors come from a man younger than 30 in good health and CMV-seropositive.

The gene calls are TRBV28 and TRBJ2-2, with TRBD1 matching 7 bases. The germline gives CDR1 MDHEN, CDR2 SYDVKM. V dropped 8 bases and J dropped 0; count of bases not matched to a gene: 6. This CDR3 has 15 amino acids. The CDR3 DNA is TGTGCCAGCCGCTTGGGGACAGCGAACACCGGGGAGCTGTTTTTT. Protein product: CASRLGTANTGELFF.

V and J are TRBV29-1 and TRBJ2-3; 10 nucleotides match TRBD1. V gave up 7 bases and J gave up 5 bases; unmatched junction bases: 3. The CDR3 is 12 residues long. Per germline, CDR1 SQVTM and CDR2 ANQGSEA. The CDR3 here is CSAWDRGDTQYF. The CDR3 region has the DNA TGCAGCGCTTGGGACAGGGGAGATACGCAGTATTTT.

The gene calls are TRBV7-9 and TRBJ2-3; TRBD2 matches 13 bases. J was trimmed by 3 bases and V by 8 bases; bases with no gene match: 8. The CDR3 extends over 16 amino acids. CDR1 SEHNR and CDR2 FQNEAQ come from the germline V gene (reference sequence). The CDR3 sequence is CASLGLAGLGTDTQYF. CDR3 DNA: TGTGCCAGCCTGGGACTAGCGGGATTGGGAACAGATACGCAGTATTTT.

There are a few counts of this clone. The chain is built from TRBV4-3 and TRBJ2-7; the D gene is possibly TRBD2 (6 bases). The CDR3 extends over 16 amino acids. Deletions cut 0 bases from V and 2 bases from J, with 14 bases between. The germline V gene encodes CDR1 LGHNA and CDR2 YSLEER. The CDR3 region is CASSQDFSGSPYEQYF. The DNA of the CDR3 is TGCGCCAGCAGCCAAGATTTTAGCGGCTCACCCTACGAGCAGTACTTC.